Below are 11 T cell receptor beta chains sequenced from a single sample in a study of immune evolution from preneoplasia to lung adenocarcinoma. Assay: immunoSEQ multiplex PCR; the TCRdb copy retains only in-frame clones and omits some. The table has around 3,200 clones, 70% to 80% seen once; the top ten hold about 12%. Sequenced: FFPE adjacent normal lung tissue. These TCRs come from a person aged 70 to 80 with lung adenocarcinoma.

The chain recombines TRBV7-8 with TRBJ2-1, with D possibly being TRBD1 (6 bases). V lost 4 bases and J lost 4, with 14 bases in between. The CDR3 sequence is 15 residues long. The germline CDR1 and CDR2 sequences are SGHVS and FQNEAQ. Here the CDR3 reads CASSSGDNQYNEQFF. The CDR3 DNA reads as TGTGCCAGCAGCTCAGGGGACAATCAGTACAATGAGCAGTTCTTC.

This clone appeared a few times. CDR3 coding DNA: TGTGCCAGCAGCTCGGTGGGACTAGCGAGAGGCGAGCAGTACTTC. This encodes CASSSVGLARGEQYF. This rearrangement joins TRBV7-2 to TRBJ2-7; 10 nucleotides agree with TRBD2. Germline V gene data show CDR1 as SGHTA and CDR2 as FQGNSA. This CDR3 has 15 residues. V shed 4 bases, J shed 6 bases, and the junction held 9 bases outside the gene matches.

The V gene is TRBV4-1, the J gene TRBJ1-3; D call uncertain. This CDR3 contains 16 residues. The germline CDR1 and CDR2 sequences are MGHRA and YSYEKL. Trimming left V 0 bases short and J 5 bases short, with 14 bases between. The CDR3: CASSQEEQPPRNTIYF. Here the CDR3 DNA reads TGCGCCAGCAGCCAAGAAGAGCAGCCACCACGAAACACCATATATTTT.

The chain has TRBV4-3 and TRBJ2-4, with D maybe TRBD2 (6 bases). Germline CDR1 is LGHNA and CDR2 is YSLEER. Trimming took off 2 bases at V and 1 base at J, with 9 bases between the two ends. This CDR3 has 15 amino acids. The CDR3 loop reads CASSQNRGAKNIQYF. The CDR3 DNA reads TGCGCCAGCAGCCAAAATCGGGGGGCCAAAAACATTCAGTACTTC.

V gene TRBV11-3 combines with J gene TRBJ2-1, with 10 bases fitting TRBD2. Losses at the gene ends were 4 bases for V and 5 bases for J; bases not matched to a gene: 5. This CDR3 is 15 amino acids long. The germline gives CDR1 SGHNT, CDR2 YENEEA. In DNA, the CDR3 is TGTGCCAGCAGCTCCGGGACTAGCGAGAACAATGAGCAGTTCTTC. Amino acids: CASSSGTSENNEQFF.

The CDR3 loop is CASSLIPDTYEQYF. Here the CDR3 DNA reads TGTGCCAGCAGCTTGATCCCAGACACCTACGAGCAGTACTTC. This sequence joins TRBV5-6 and TRBJ2-7; D remains unclear. Germline CDR1 and CDR2: SGHDT and YYEEEE. V lost 1 base, J lost 2 bases, and 10 bases lay in between. The CDR3 is made up of 14 amino acids. The full variable domain, completed using reference TRBV5-6 and TRBJ2-7, is DAGVTQSPTHLIKTRGQQVTLRCSPKSGHDTVSWYQQALGQGPQFIFQYYEEEERQRGNFPDRFSGHQFPNYSSELNVNALLLGDSALYLCASSLIPDTYEQYFGPGTRLTVT.

The chain has TRBV9 and TRBJ2-7, with D perhaps TRBD2 (7 bases). Trimming cost V 2 bases and J 6 bases, with 12 bases left between them. The CDR3 runs to 13 residues. Germline V gives CDR1 SGDLS, CDR2 YYNGEE. The CDR3 coding sequence is TGTGCCAGCAGCGTGGGGGGGGCAGGCGAGCAGTACTTC. Its protein is CASSVGGAGEQYF.

This clone was recorded a few times. The chain uses TRBV5-1 and TRBJ2-2; D assignment may be TRBD1 or TRBD2 (5 bases each). V was clipped by 1 base and J by 6 bases, with 13 bases between them. The CDR3 spans 15 residues. Looked up from germline, CDR1 is SGHRS and CDR2 is YFSETQ. The DNA of the CDR3 is TGCGCCAGCAGCTTGACCCGGGACGGGGCCGGGGAGCTGTTTTTT. Translated: CASSLTRDGAGELFF. Looking up the rest from reference TRBV5-1 and TRBJ2-2 gives the full variable domain: KAGVTQTPRYLIKTRGQQVTLSCSPISGHRSVSWYQQTPGQGLQFLFEYFSETQRNKGNFPGRFSGRQFSNSRSEMNVSTLELGDSALYLCASSLTRDGAGELFFGEGSRLTVL.

The V and J genes are TRBV7-9 and TRBJ1-5, with D unclear. The CDR3 is made up of 12 amino acids. Trimming removed 1 base from V and 7 bases from J, with 5 bases in between. Germline loops: CDR1 SEHNR, CDR2 FQNEAQ (reference sequence). The CDR3 is CASSLGYQPQHF. CDR3 in DNA: TGTGCCAGCAGCTTAGGGTACCAGCCCCAGCATTTT.

The J gene is TRBJ1-2, the V gene TRBV14; weak D call: TRBD1 (5 bases). CDR3 length equals 13 residues. Per germline, CDR1 SGHDN and CDR2 FVKESK. V was clipped by 1 base and J by 8 bases, with 11 bases between them. The CDR3 DNA is TGTGCCAGCAGCCAAGGGGCCAGGGCCGGCTACACCTTC. Amino acids: CASSQGARAGYTF.

Only one count was recorded for this clone. V is TRBV5-4 and J is TRBJ2-2; D is perhaps TRBD1 (6 bases). The CDR3 totals 14 residues. Germline lookup yields CDR1 SGHNT and CDR2 YYREEE (reference sequence). With 2 bases removed from V and 5 bases from J, the gap between germline ends came to 10 bases. CDR3 DNA: TGTGCCAGCAGCTTCAGGGGTTCAACCGGGGAGCTGTTTTTT. Protein sequence: CASSFRGSTGELFF.